The present entry profiles one T cell receptor beta chain with its context. Its antigen remains unknown. The sample is drawn from a study of response to subunit inactivated influenza vaccine. Whole-study results and caveats: Few new T cells, the authors suggested, are recruited by each seasonal influenza vaccination.

A single record per CDR3 protein comes from TCRdb applying MiXCR to the RT-PCR reads. The sample records around 580,000 distinct CDR3 sequences, about 15% being singletons. After removal of 0 bases from V and 0 bases from J, the junction contained 1 base not matched to a gene. This CDR3 comprises 17 residues. Germline V gene lookup returns CDR1 KGHSH and CDR2 LQKENI. The chain recombines TRBV18 with TRBJ2-2, with 10 bases matching TRBD2. The starting material was PBMCs from blood, obtained roughly 12 days after vaccination. The sequence was obtained from a man aged 50 or older who received an inactivated influenza vaccine. The CDR3 spells CASSPPTSGSNTGELFF. In DNA form, the CDR3 reads TGTGCCAGCTCACCACCGACTAGCGGGTCGAACACCGGGGAGCTGTTTTTT.